This T cell receptor (beta chain) derives from a study of T cells in Graves' hyperthyroidism and ophthalmopathy. Trimming removed 2 bases at V and 6 bases at J, with 14 bases between. Germline V gene sequence: CDR1 SQVTM, CDR2 ANQGSEA. This CDR3 has 13 amino acids. A few counts support this clonotype. As yet, its antigen is unknown. RNA transcripts were the template for amplifying TCR beta CDR3 regions. Researchers ran a first-round RT-PCR on the TCR CDR3 using the HTBI primer set. Each CDR3 protein is one row after TCRdb ran MiXCR on the multiplex PCR reads. Of about 380,000 distinct CDR3 sequences in the sample, around 18% were seen once. General observations from the study: The model's output predicted ophthalmopathy at a median of 6.5 months prior to onset.

This chain uses TRBV29-1 with TRBJ2-7; D possibly uses TRBD1 or TRBD2 (5 bases each). The clonotype originates from a young man with Graves' ophthalmopathy. The sample taken for sequencing was blood. The CDR3 protein is CSVEQGEGSEQYF. The DNA of the CDR3 is TGCAGCGTTGAACAGGGAGAGGGCTCCGAGCAGTACTTC.